The clone carrying this T cell receptor (beta chain) was seen a single time. Its antigen is undetermined. No conserved phenylalanine or tryptophan is present at the end of the CDR3, so a read error is the likely explanation. The data stem from a study of post-analysis software for immune sequencing data. In germline, CDR1 is DFQATT, CDR2 SNEGSKA (reference sequence). This CDR3 has 18 amino acids. V gave up 6 bases and J gave up 1 base, with 26 bases separating them. Unique molecular identifiers were built into the TCR beta cDNA libraries. TCRdb re-derived calls from the PCR reads in MiXCR, one entry per CDR3 protein. Among almost 700,000 distinct CDR3 sequences, more than 50% were seen once, and the ten largest hold around 11%. General observations from the study: A handful of TRBV segments were significantly more frequent in patients than in controls. TRBV5-6, TRBV5-1 and TRBV20-1 were among these segments.

The V call is TRBV20-1, the J call TRBJ2-3; tentative D call: TRBD1 (5 bases). Sequencing was carried out using blood. The clonotype was recovered from a girl aged 2 to 10 with multiple sclerosis. This CDR3 is CSAPKQGYQPSRTDTQYC. The CDR3 nucleotides are TGCAGTGCCCCTAAGCAGGGATACCAACCTTCTCGCACAGATACGCAGTATTGT.